The T cell receptor (beta chain) described here comes from a study of human T cells and chemical hapten exposure. Across the whole study: Sensitizing treatment utilized 2% DPC over a roughly 2 cm by roughly 2 cm portion of upper inner arm skin.

CDR1 is PRHDT, CDR2 FYEKMQ, per germline (reference sequence). Trimming took 6 bases from V and 6 from J; bases not matched to a gene: 7. The CDR3 runs to 14 residues. In this sample, this clonotype turned up many times. TCRdb used MiXCR to reprocess the RACE reads, holding one entry per CDR3 protein. The table has 55,000 to 85,000 distinct CDR3 sequences, around 10% seen once. The time point was: patch test 1, 2 weeks after DPC sensitization. As for treatment: therapeutic diphenylcyclopropenone sensitization with weekly scalp DPC. The rearrangement joins TRBV13 to TRBJ2-2; 7 nucleotides agree with TRBD2. This clonotype was obtained from a woman in her 40s with alopecia areata. Some clones in this sample may be carry-over from other donors' samples. The material was whole blood, obtained in connection with sensitization to the hapten diphenylcyclopropenone (DPC). The CDR3 region has the DNA TGTGCCAGCAGTCTCGGTCGGGGGGCCGGGGAGCTGTTTTTT. Residues: CASSLGRGAGELFF.